The clone carrying this T cell receptor beta chain has a count of ten or more. V was clipped by 4 bases and J by 2 bases; unmatched bases: 5. In germline, CDR1 is SGHRS, CDR2 YFSETQ. The CDR3 spans 15 residues. This sample stems from a study of blood T cell repertoires in COVID-19. The table came from immunoSEQ multiplex PCR; TCRdb's copy has only in-frame clones and leaves some out. The repertoire consists of under 200,000 clones, with roughly 93% occurring once and the leading ten covering about 2.3%. This clonotype was sampled from a man aged 18 to 35 with acute or convalescent COVID-19. Input material: peripheral blood. This chain connects TRBV5-1 to TRBJ2-3, with 9 bases fitting TRBD1. CDR3 sequence reads: CASSRGQGYTDTQYF. The CDR3 region has the DNA TGCGCCAGCAGCAGGGGACAGGGATACACAGATACGCAGTATTTT.